Below are 25 T cell receptor beta chains sequenced from a single sample in a study of T cells in Graves' hyperthyroidism and ophthalmopathy. Amplified TCR beta CDR3 regions came from RNA transcripts. The HTBI primer set served for first-round RT-PCR of the TCR CDR3. From the multiplex PCR reads, TCRdb called clonotypes with MiXCR, one entry per CDR3 protein. Among approximately 640,000 distinct CDR3 sequences, 15% to 20% were seen once, and the ten largest hold 15% to 19%. The specimen sequenced was blood. The receptor set was obtained from a man aged 50 to 59 with Graves' hyperthyroidism.

V and J are TRBV10-3 and TRBJ2-3; the D is unclear. Germline V lookup: CDR1 ENHRY, CDR2 SYGVKD. This CDR3 region has 13 residues. V gave up 6 bases and J gave up 0 bases, with 7 bases separating them. The CDR3: CAIRGQSTDTQYF. The DNA for the CDR3 is TGTGCCATCAGAGGGCAAAGCACAGATACGCAGTATTTT.

J is TRBJ1-2 and V is TRBV5-6, with 8 bases lining up with TRBD1. The germline gives CDR1 SGHDT, CDR2 YYEEEE. The CDR3 is 15 residues long. J was trimmed by 5 bases and V by 3 bases; bases with no gene match: 9. CDR3 coding DNA: TGTGCCAGCAGCTGGGGGACAGGCGAGTTTTATGGCTACACCTTC. Its protein is CASSWGTGEFYGYTF.

This clonotype was counted a single time. The rearrangement joins TRBV6-1 to TRBJ2-1; maybe TRBD1 (6 bases). Trimming left V 6 bases short and J 0 bases short, with 12 bases between. Germline V gene lookup returns CDR1 MNHNS and CDR2 SASEGT. There are 15 residues in the CDR3. CDR3 nucleotides: TGTGCCAGCAGGGACAGTCCCAGCTCCTACAATGAGCAGTTCTTC. The encoded protein is CASRDSPSSYNEQFF.

This clonotype was counted ten times or more. This sequence joins TRBV27 and TRBJ1-1; D call uncertain. Germline lookup yields CDR1 MNHEY and CDR2 SMNVEV (reference sequence). Trimming removed 2 bases at V and 2 bases at J, with 9 bases between. CDR3 length: 14 amino acids. The CDR3 protein is CASSLTVRNTEAFF. CDR3 nucleotide sequence: TGTGCCAGCAGTTTAACAGTTAGAAACACTGAAGCTTTCTTT.

Turning to this clonotype: A single base separates this from a much larger clone, so it may be a read error. V usage is TRBV12-3 or TRBV12-4 and J usage is TRBJ1-1; D is uncertain. The CDR3 runs to 14 residues. The CDR3 reads CASTTVGLNIEAFF. Written as DNA, the CDR3 is TGTGCCAGCACCACGGTGGGATTGAACATTGAAGCTTTCTTT.

J is TRBJ2-2 and V is TRBV6-1; unclear D gene. With 6 bases removed from V and 4 bases from J, the gap between germline ends came to 9 bases. This CDR3 is 13 amino acids long. The germline gives CDR1 MNHNS, CDR2 SASEGT. CDR3 coding DNA: TGTGCCAGCAGGCCTGCCAGCACCGGGGAGCTGTTTTTT. Protein sequence: CASRPASTGELFF.

This clonotype came up many times. V and J are TRBV28 and TRBJ2-1; 14 positions agree with TRBD2. The CDR3 is made up of 17 amino acids. CDR1 is MDHEN, CDR2 SYDVKM, per germline. V lost 5 bases to trimming and J lost 9 bases; unmatched junction nucleotides: 12. The CDR3 region has the DNA TGTGCCAGCAGTCCCCCGGGACTAGCGGGAGTTAGTGGTGAGCAGTTCTTC. Translating gives CASSPPGLAGVSGEQFF.

This clonotype was detected many times. The chain combines TRBV20-1 with TRBJ2-1; 9 bases agree with TRBD2. Per germline, CDR1 DFQATT and CDR2 SNEGSKA (reference sequence). The CDR3 is 15 residues long. Germline trimming cut 0 bases from V and 8 bases from J; bases unmatched to any gene: 8. CDR3 region: CSAREEIAGAHEQFF. Here the CDR3 DNA reads TGCAGTGCTAGAGAGGAAATAGCGGGAGCGCATGAGCAGTTCTTC.

This clonotype was seen at least ten times. This rearrangement joins TRBV6-1 to TRBJ1-5; a weak D match, TRBD1 (5 bases). The length of the CDR3 is 12 residues. V shed 10 bases and J shed 3 bases, with 10 bases lying between them. From germline, CDR1 is MNHNS and CDR2 SASEGT. This CDR3 is CATGLTNQPQHF. In nucleotides, the CDR3 is TGTGCCACGGGACTTACCAATCAGCCCCAGCATTTT.

A few counts support this clonotype. The chain employs TRBV20-1 and TRBJ2-3; D might be TRBD1 or TRBD2, each matching 5 bases. Germline V CDR1 and CDR2: DFQATT, SNEGSKA (reference sequence). CDR3 length: 15 amino acids. With 0 bases removed from V and 3 bases from J, the gap between germline ends came to 13 bases. This CDR3 is CSARDQSGSTDTQYF. The CDR3 DNA reads as TGCAGTGCTAGAGATCAGTCAGGGAGTACAGATACGCAGTATTTT.

The V gene is TRBV18, the J gene TRBJ2-1, with 7 bases identical to TRBD1. The CDR3 runs 14 residues. V lost 2 bases and J lost 6; bases outside the gene matches: 4. Germline values: CDR1 KGHSH, CDR2 LQKENI. The CDR3 sequence is CASSPETGFNEQFF. CDR3 bases: TGTGCCAGCTCACCAGAGACAGGGTTCAATGAGCAGTTCTTC.

This chain uses TRBV24-1 with TRBJ1-1; 10 bases fit TRBD1. CDR3 size: 14 residues. After removal of 7 bases from V and 10 bases from J, the junction contained 11 bases not matched to a gene. Per germline, CDR1 KGHDR and CDR2 SFDVKD. CDR3 amino acids: CATSPGTGARGAFF. CDR3 nucleotide sequence: TGTGCCACCAGCCCCGGGACAGGGGCCCGGGGAGCTTTCTTT.

This rearrangement joins TRBV7-2 to TRBJ1-2; D is ambiguous. V lost 2 bases to trimming and J lost 3 bases, with 10 bases between them. The V gene's germline CDR1 is SGHTA and CDR2 FQGNSA. CDR3 length equals 14 residues. In DNA, the CDR3 is TGTGCCAGCAGCTTATTTACGGAAGACTATGGCTACACCTTC. Translating it yields CASSLFTEDYGYTF.

The chain recombines TRBV11-2 with TRBJ1-1, with D tentatively TRBD1 (5 bases). CDR3 length: 16 residues. CDR1 SGHAT and CDR2 FQNNGV come from the germline V gene. V lost 0 bases and J lost 5, with 16 bases in between. The DNA of the CDR3 is TGTGCCAGCAGCTTAGATTTCGGGACTAAGAATACTGAAGCTTTCTTT. It translates to CASSLDFGTKNTEAFF.

In this sample, this clonotype turned up many times. The chain is built from TRBV5-1 and TRBJ2-3; possible D gene TRBD2, 5 bases. The V end was cut by 1 base, the J end by 5 bases, with 11 bases between. The CDR3 consists of 14 residues. CDR1 is SGHRS, CDR2 YFSETQ, per germline. The CDR3 is CASSLTQTKDTQYF. The CDR3 DNA reads as TGCGCCAGCAGCTTGACACAGACTAAAGATACGCAGTATTTT.

This clonotype was detected many times. This sequence joins TRBV14 and TRBJ2-1; 10 positions agree with TRBD2. The V gene end was trimmed by 4 bases and the J gene end by 4 bases; junction bases not matched to a gene: 4. Looked up from germline, CDR1 is SGHDN and CDR2 is FVKESK. The CDR3 covers 15 residues. In DNA, the CDR3 is TGTGCCAGCAGCCCCGGGACTAGCGTTTACAATGAGCAGTTCTTC. Translated, it gives CASSPGTSVYNEQFF.

This chain uses TRBV5-1 with TRBJ2-2, with 14 bases identical to TRBD2. Per germline, CDR1 SGHRS and CDR2 YFSETQ. The CDR3 has 18 amino acids. V lost 0 bases to trimming and J lost 4 bases; unmatched junction nucleotides: 5. CDR3 region: CASSLGLAGGPGTGELFF. CDR3 in DNA: TGCGCCAGCAGCTTGGGACTAGCGGGAGGGCCGGGCACCGGGGAGCTGTTTTTT.

This clonotype has a count of ten or more. The chain is built from TRBV7-8 and TRBJ1-4; D is ambiguous. Germline V gene sequence: CDR1 SGHVS, CDR2 FQNEAQ. V was trimmed by 4 bases and J by 6 bases, leaving 12 bases between them. CDR3 size: 14 residues. CDR3 sequence (DNA): TGTGCCAGCAGCTCCCGGGAGTGGGATGAAAAACTGTTTTTT. This encodes CASSSREWDEKLFF. The full variable domain, rest sourced from reference TRBV7-8 and TRBJ1-4, is GAGVSQSPRYKVAKRGQDVALRCDPISGHVSLFWYQQALGQGPEFLTYFQNEAQLDKSGLPSDRFFAERPEGSVSTLKIQRTQQEDSAVYLCASSSREWDEKLFFGSGTQLSVL.

The chain is built from TRBV7-9 and TRBJ2-1; 13 nucleotides match TRBD2. The V and J ends lost 5 bases and 0 bases, in that order; junction bases with no gene match: 7. Per germline, CDR1 SEHNR and CDR2 FQNEAQ (reference sequence). The CDR3 totals 18 residues. The CDR3 is CASSGTSGDVSSYNEQFF. In DNA, the CDR3 is TGTGCCAGCAGCGGGACTAGCGGGGACGTCAGCTCCTACAATGAGCAGTTCTTC.

This clonotype has at least ten counts. The V call is TRBV10-2, the J call TRBJ2-5, with 7 positions matching TRBD1. The ends lost 0 bases at V and 2 bases at J; junction bases unmatched: 3. The CDR3 is 15 residues long. Germline CDR1 WSHSY, CDR2 SAAADI. CDR3 DNA: TGCGCCAGCAGTGAGTCTAAGGGACAGCAAGAGACCCAGTACTTC. Its protein is CASSESKGQQETQYF.

This clonotype occurred many times. This chain joins TRBV2 and TRBJ1-1; D remains unclear. This CDR3 spans 13 amino acids. The germline V gene encodes CDR1 SNHLY and CDR2 FYNNEI. Trimming left V 3 bases short and J 3 bases short, with 8 bases between. CDR3 nucleotides: TGTGCCAGCAGTGATGACGAATACACTGAAGCTTTCTTT. This gives the protein CASSDDEYTEAFF.

This clonotype was recorded at least ten times. The rearrangement links TRBV5-4 to TRBJ2-1, with D perhaps being TRBD1 or TRBD2 (5 bases each). The germline V gene encodes CDR1 SGHNT and CDR2 YYREEE (reference sequence). The CDR3 is 14 residues long. Trimming left V 4 bases short and J 7 bases short, with 15 bases between. CDR3 DNA: TGTGCCAGCAGCGTGCCCGGGACCACAAATGAGCAGTTCTTC. This encodes CASSVPGTTNEQFF.

This clonotype has a handful of counts. This chain connects TRBV19 to TRBJ2-7; D might be TRBD2 (6 bases). This CDR3 contains 13 residues. Germline V gene sequence: CDR1 LNHDA, CDR2 SQIVND (reference sequence). Trimming shortened V by 9 bases and J by 0 bases, and 12 bases separated the two germline ends. In nucleotides, the CDR3 is TGTGCCAGCCGGGACTTGAGCTCCTACGAGCAGTACTTC. Translated, it gives CASRDLSSYEQYF.

There are many counts of this clonotype. This chain connects TRBV7-9 to TRBJ2-5, with D maybe TRBD1 (6 bases). Germline CDR1 and CDR2: SEHNR and FQNEAQ (reference sequence). The CDR3 is 14 residues long. V lost 7 bases and J 2 bases, leaving 14 bases between the germline ends. CDR3 nucleotides: TGTGCCAGCACCAGGGACACCAAACAAGAGACCCAGTACTTC. Its protein is CASTRDTKQETQYF. Full variable domain (missing parts from reference TRBV7-9 and TRBJ2-5): DTGVSQNPRHKITKRGQNVTFRCDPISEHNRLYWYRQTLGQGPEFLTYFQNEAQLEKSRLLSDRFSAERPKGSFSTLEIQRTEQGDSAMYLCASTRDTKQETQYFGPGTRLLVL.

This clonotype was picked up many times. This chain uses TRBV10-1 with TRBJ2-5; 7 nucleotides match TRBD1. Unmatched junction bases numbered 7, after V lost 6 bases and J lost 3 bases. The CDR3 spans 14 residues. Germline V lookup: CDR1 WNHNN, CDR2 SYGVQD (reference sequence). DNA for the CDR3: TGCGCCAGCAGCCCTGGACAGGAGAAAGAGACCCAGTACTTC. Protein sequence: CASSPGQEKETQYF.